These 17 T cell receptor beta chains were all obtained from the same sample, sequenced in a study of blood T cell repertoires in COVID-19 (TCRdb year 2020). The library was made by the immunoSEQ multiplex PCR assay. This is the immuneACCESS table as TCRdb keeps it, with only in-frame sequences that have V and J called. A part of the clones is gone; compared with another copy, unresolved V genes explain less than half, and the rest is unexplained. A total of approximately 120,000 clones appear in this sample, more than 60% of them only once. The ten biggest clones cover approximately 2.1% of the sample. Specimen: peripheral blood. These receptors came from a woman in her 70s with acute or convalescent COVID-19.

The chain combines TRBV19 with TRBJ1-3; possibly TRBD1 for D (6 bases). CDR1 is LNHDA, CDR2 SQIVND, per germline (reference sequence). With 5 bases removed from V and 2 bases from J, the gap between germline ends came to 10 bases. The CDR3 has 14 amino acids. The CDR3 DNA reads TGTGCCAGTAGTTCACAGGGAACTGGAAACACCATATATTTT. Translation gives CASSSQGTGNTIYF.

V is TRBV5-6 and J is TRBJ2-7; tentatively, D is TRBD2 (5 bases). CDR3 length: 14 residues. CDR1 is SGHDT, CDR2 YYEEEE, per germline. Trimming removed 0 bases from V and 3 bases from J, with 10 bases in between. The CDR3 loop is CASSLGSGIYEQYF. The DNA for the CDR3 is TGTGCCAGCAGCTTGGGTTCGGGGATCTACGAGCAGTACTTC. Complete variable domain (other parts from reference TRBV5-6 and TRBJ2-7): DAGVTQSPTHLIKTRGQQVTLRCSPKSGHDTVSWYQQALGQGPQFIFQYYEEEERQRGNFPDRFSGHQFPNYSSELNVNALLLGDSALYLCASSLGSGIYEQYFGPGTRLTVT.

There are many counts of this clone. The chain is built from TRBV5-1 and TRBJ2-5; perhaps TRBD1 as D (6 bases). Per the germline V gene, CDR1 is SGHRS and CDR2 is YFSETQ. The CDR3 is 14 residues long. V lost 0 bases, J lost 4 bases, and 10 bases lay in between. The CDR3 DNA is TGCGCCAGCAGCTTGGTAGCAGGGGCAGAGACCCAGTACTTC. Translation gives CASSLVAGAETQYF.

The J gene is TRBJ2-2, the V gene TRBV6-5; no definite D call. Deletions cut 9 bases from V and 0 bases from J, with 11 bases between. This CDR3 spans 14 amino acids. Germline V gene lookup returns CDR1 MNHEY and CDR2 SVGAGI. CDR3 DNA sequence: TGTGCCAGTACGCGGAGCGCGAACACCGGGGAGCTGTTTTTT. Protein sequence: CASTRSANTGELFF.

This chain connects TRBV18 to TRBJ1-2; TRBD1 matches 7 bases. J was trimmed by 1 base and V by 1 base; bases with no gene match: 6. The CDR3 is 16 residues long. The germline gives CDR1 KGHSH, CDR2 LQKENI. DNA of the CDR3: TGTGCCAGCTCACCACAAGGCGGGACAGTTAACTATGGCTACACCTTC. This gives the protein CASSPQGGTVNYGYTF.

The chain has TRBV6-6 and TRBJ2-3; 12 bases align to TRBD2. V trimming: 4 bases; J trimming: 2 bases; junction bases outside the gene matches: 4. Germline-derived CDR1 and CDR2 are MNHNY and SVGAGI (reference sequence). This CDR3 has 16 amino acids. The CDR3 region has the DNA TGTGCCAGCAGTTCATGGACTAGCGGGGACACAGATACGCAGTATTTT. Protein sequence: CASSSWTSGDTDTQYF.

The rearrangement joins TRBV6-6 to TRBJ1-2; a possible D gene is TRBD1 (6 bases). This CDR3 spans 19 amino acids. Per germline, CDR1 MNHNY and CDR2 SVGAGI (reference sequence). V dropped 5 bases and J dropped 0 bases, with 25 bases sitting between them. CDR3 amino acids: CASSQFTGPGRRSNYGYTF. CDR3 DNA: TGTGCCAGCAGTCAATTTACAGGGCCCGGTAGACGGTCTAACTATGGCTACACCTTC.

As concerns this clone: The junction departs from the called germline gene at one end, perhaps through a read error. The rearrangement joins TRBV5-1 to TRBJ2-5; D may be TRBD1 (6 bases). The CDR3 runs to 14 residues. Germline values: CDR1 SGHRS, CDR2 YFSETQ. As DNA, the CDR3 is TGCGCCAGCAGCTTACGGACAGCCCAAGCGACCCAGTACTTC. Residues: CASSLRTAQATQYF.

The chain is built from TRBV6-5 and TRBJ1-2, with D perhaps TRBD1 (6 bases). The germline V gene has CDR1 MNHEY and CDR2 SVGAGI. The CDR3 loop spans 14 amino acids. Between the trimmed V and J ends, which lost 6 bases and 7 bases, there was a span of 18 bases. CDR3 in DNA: TGTGCCAGCAGAATTACCCTAACAGGGATTGGCTACACCTTC. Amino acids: CASRITLTGIGYTF.

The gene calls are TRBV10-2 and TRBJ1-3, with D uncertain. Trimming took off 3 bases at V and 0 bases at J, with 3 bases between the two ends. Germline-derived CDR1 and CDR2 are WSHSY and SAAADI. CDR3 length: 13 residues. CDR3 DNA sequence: TGCGCCAGCAGTGACTCCTCTGGAAACACCATATATTTT. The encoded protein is CASSDSSGNTIYF.

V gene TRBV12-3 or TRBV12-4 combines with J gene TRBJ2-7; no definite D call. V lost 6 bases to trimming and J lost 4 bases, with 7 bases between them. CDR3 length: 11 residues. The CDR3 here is CASSLIYEQYF. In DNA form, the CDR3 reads TGTGCCAGCAGCCTAATATACGAGCAGTACTTC.

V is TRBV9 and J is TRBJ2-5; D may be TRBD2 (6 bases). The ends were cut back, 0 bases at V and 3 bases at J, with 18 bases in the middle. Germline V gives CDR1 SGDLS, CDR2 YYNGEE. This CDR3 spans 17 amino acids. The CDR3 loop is CASSVGGVPKGKETQYF. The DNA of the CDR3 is TGTGCCAGCAGCGTAGGGGGGGTTCCCAAAGGGAAAGAGACCCAGTACTTC.

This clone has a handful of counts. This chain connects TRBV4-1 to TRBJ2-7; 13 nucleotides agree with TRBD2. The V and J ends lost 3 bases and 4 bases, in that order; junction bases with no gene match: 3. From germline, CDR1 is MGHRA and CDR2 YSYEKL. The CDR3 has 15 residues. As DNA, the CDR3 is TGCGCCAGCAGCCACTCGGGACTAGCGGGGTACGAGCAGTACTTC. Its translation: CASSHSGLAGYEQYF.

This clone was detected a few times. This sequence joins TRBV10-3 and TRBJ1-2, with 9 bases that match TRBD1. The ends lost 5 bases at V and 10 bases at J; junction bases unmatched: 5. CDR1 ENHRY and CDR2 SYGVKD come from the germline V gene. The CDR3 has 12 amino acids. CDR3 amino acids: CAISRTGDFYTF. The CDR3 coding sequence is TGTGCCATCAGTAGGACAGGGGACTTCTACACCTTC.

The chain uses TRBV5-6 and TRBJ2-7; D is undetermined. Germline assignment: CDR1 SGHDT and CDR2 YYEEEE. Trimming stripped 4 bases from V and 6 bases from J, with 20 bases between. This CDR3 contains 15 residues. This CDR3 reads CASSLHSAGSREQYF. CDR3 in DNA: TGTGCCAGCAGCCTTCACTCGGCCGGGTCCCGCGAGCAGTACTTC.

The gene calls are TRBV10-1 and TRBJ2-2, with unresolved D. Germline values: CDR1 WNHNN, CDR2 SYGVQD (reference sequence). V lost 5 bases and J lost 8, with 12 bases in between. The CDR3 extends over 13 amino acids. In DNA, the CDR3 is TGCGCCAGCAGTAGGAGAGCTTCAGGGGAGCTGTTTTTT. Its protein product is CASSRRASGELFF.

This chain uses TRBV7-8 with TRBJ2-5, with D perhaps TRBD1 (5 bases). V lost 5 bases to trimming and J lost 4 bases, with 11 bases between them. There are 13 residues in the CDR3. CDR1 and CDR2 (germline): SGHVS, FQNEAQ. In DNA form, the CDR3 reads TGTGCCAGCAGCAAGGGTAGGGGAGAGACCCAGTACTTC. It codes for CASSKGRGETQYF.